This T cell receptor (beta chain) came from a study of cytomegalovirus exposure and HLA in healthy donors. Study results and limitations: Through in vitro validation, three CMV-associated chains were shown to be specific for CMV antigens. Among TCR beta chains of equal frequency, HLA-associated ones were more clonally expanded in a later analysis.

Primers included in the PCR were 60 Vbeta and 13 Jbeta primers. Assay used: immunoSEQ multiplex PCR; TCRdb lists only in-frame clones, some missing. The sample includes 150,000 to 200,000 clones, around 86% of them seen just once. Healthy bone marrow donors supplied every sample. The table lists this clone with a count of one. Its antigen is undetermined. The clonotype comes from a woman aged 18 to 35 in good health and CMV-seronegative. The sequencing input was PBMCs.

DNA for the CDR3: TGTGCCAGCAGCTGGGCAGGGTCCACTGAAGCTTTCTTT. It is translated as CASSWAGSTEAFF. J is TRBJ1-1 and V is TRBV14; possibly TRBD1 for D (5 bases). The CDR3 spans 13 residues. Deletions cut 5 bases from V and 4 bases from J, with 11 bases between. Germline-derived CDR1 and CDR2 are SGHDN and FVKESK.